The present T cell receptor beta chain was sequenced within a study of cytomegalovirus exposure and HLA in healthy donors. Study context: In a previous analysis, around 110 million unique TCR beta sequences were found from some 200 million T cells.

Use of 60 Vbeta and 13 Jbeta primers characterized the PCR. Sequencing was performed with immunoSEQ multiplex PCR; in TCRdb, only in-frame clones are kept and a portion is missing. The sample has 120,000 or so clones, more than 60% seen once; the top ten hold roughly 8.6%. CDR1 and CDR2 from the germline V gene are SGHVS and FQNEAQ. The CDR3 is 14 amino acids. V was pared by 5 bases and J by 5 bases, with 7 bases of the junction left unmatched. The source material was PBMCs. The V and J genes are TRBV7-8 and TRBJ1-1; 8 nucleotides match TRBD1. This sequence was found in a middle-aged woman in good health and CMV-seropositive. CDR3 sequence: CASSLGQGDTEAFF. The DNA of the CDR3 is TGTGCCAGCAGCCTCGGACAGGGAGATACTGAAGCTTTCTTT. Supplemented by reference TRBV7-8 and TRBJ1-1, the full variable domain reads GAGVSQSPRYKVAKRGQDVALRCDPISGHVSLFWYQQALGQGPEFLTYFQNEAQLDKSGLPSDRFFAERPEGSVSTLKIQRTQQEDSAVYLCASSLGQGDTEAFFGQGTRLTVV.